This section outlines one T cell receptor (beta chain) sequence together with its context. This entry belongs to a study of blood T cell repertoires in COVID-19. Sequenced by immunoSEQ multiplex PCR; TCRdb stores in-frame clones only, minus some. The repertoire holds about 160,000 clones, with approximately 81% as singletons. The CDR3 runs 15 residues. V shed 4 bases and J shed 4 bases, with 17 bases lying between them. Germline V lookup: CDR1 SQVTM, CDR2 ANQGSEA. Specimen: PBMCs or T cells enriched from blood (not recorded which). This chain links TRBV29-1 with TRBJ1-5; D might be TRBD1 (5 bases). The source is a man aged 60-69 years who had recovered from COVID-19. The CDR3 loop is CSVGEDSAPNQPQHF. Here the CDR3 DNA reads TGCAGCGTTGGAGAAGACAGCGCACCTAATCAGCCCCAGCATTTT.